A selection of T cell receptor beta chains follows, all from one sample in a study of cytomegalovirus exposure and HLA in healthy donors. Produced via immunoSEQ multiplex PCR; TCRdb's table is partial and in-frame only. The sample consists of under 250,000 clones, 65% to 80% of them appearing once. Sequencing was performed on PBMCs. The receptors derive from a woman in her twenties or thirties in good health and CMV-seropositive. CDR3s leave out the opening cysteine and the closing phenylalanine or tryptophan. The order of the fields is CDR3 length, V gene, J gene, CDR3 protein.

14	TRBV6-6	TRBJ2-1	ASSYSRAGGYNEQF
12	TRBV11-3	TRBJ2-7	ASSLEGGPYEQY
13	TRBV30	TRBJ2-5	AWRERGRAAETQY
9	TRBV5-6	TRBJ1-1	ASSLAQVSF
14	TRBV11-2	TRBJ1-2	ASSSERTGVNYGYT
15	TRBV5-1	TRBJ2-5	ASSSLFGSGTVETQY
11	TRBV27	TRBJ1-2	ASSFHRDYGYT
11	TRBV29-1	TRBJ2-1	SVDGSRTNEQF
12	TRBV7-8	TRBJ2-7	ASSLGTGVYEQY
12	TRBV10-3	TRBJ2-3	AISVGSGTDTQY
12	TRBV5-6	TRBJ1-4	ASRVRGGNEKLF
14	TRBV2	TRBJ2-7	ASSTLRDSGGDEQY
12	TRBV5-1	TRBJ2-7	ASSLDRGQLEQY
13	TRBV30	TRBJ2-7	AWSVSTGGSYEQY
14	TRBV7-8	TRBJ1-4	ASHNLEGRVGEKLF
17	TRBV4-1	TRBJ2-3	ASSQDPKGLAGEGDTQY
12	TRBV27	TRBJ1-5	ASSLAQGGQPQH
11	TRBV11-2	TRBJ1-2	ASSLDSPMGYT
14	TRBV5-1	TRBJ2-3	ASSLPGLAVTDTQY
13	TRBV7-9	TRBJ2-7	ASSLTSGRANEQY
11	TRBV5-5	TRBJ1-1	ASSRTAHTEAF
13	TRBV7-2	TRBJ1-4	ASSLGGLKSEKLF
14	TRBV4-2	TRBJ2-3	ASSQVASGGPDTQY
14	TRBV11-2	TRBJ2-5	ASSLGWRTDEETQY
13	TRBV9	TRBJ1-2	ASSVSPTGRYGYT
15	TRBV7-2	TRBJ2-1	ASSSQGGVAGSREQF
13	TRBV4-3	TRBJ2-7	ASSQSRTGPYEQY
12	TRBV7-6	TRBJ2-7	ASSLEGLASEQY
13	TRBV6-1	TRBJ2-5	ASRGQVTYQETQY
12	TRBV27	TRBJ2-3	ASSWEEPTDTQY
13	TRBV7-2	TRBJ2-1	ASSLGAGGHNEQF
11	TRBV7-9	TRBJ2-7	ASSLAGIDEQY
16	TRBV11-2	TRBJ2-5	ASSLVGWTAISGVTQY
14	TRBV11-3	TRBJ2-2	ASSVDPDPGTGELF
12	TRBV18	TRBJ2-3	ASSPSVGADTQY
13	TRBV27	TRBJ2-7	ASSLYGGQGPEQY
11	TRBV18	TRBJ1-5	ASSPGSDQPQH
14	TRBV9	TRBJ2-3	ASSVVASGNTDTQY
13	TRBV7-8	TRBJ1-1	ASSLGRDVNTEAF
13	TRBV4-3	TRBJ2-7	ASSQGLLAAYEQY
11	TRBV7-2	TRBJ2-1	ASSLGLAWEQF
11	TRBV19	TRBJ2-1	ASSALQNNEQF
13	TRBV7-9	TRBJ2-3	ASSEGSSEADTQY
12	TRBV5-5	TRBJ1-6	ASSLRGGESPLH
15	TRBV4-1	TRBJ2-1	ASSQVGRASSYNEQF
15	TRBV7-9	TRBJ2-1	ASSLDRAGGLANEQF
14	TRBV9	TRBJ2-2	ASSSTGGSGTGELF
13	TRBV27	TRBJ1-1	ASSPIWRQGNLAF
18	TRBV12-5	TRBJ2-4	ASGLVLAGTRGEVKNIQY
11	TRBV10-3	TRBJ1-4	AIRGDSGEKLF
12	TRBV11-2	TRBJ2-7	ASSLLVGGSEQY
13	TRBV2	TRBJ1-5	ASSEAGQGSQPQH
10	TRBV14	TRBJ1-2	ASSKTVYGYT
12	TRBV27	NA	ASSTSGYSYEQY
13	TRBV4-1	TRBJ1-2	ASSQANRGADGYT
11	TRBV5-4	TRBJ2-3	AGGLEGTDTQY
15	TRBV5-1	TRBJ2-5	ASSWEHLTGDKETQY
13	TRBV10-1	TRBJ2-3	ASSDETRGHGTQY
12	TRBV19	TRBJ1-2	ASSTWDSRYGYT